Presented here are 11 T cell receptor beta chains from one specimen sequenced in a study of Ad26.COV2.S vaccination and SARS-CoV-2 variants. Measured with immunoSEQ multiplex PCR; TCRdb has only the in-frame clones, and not every one. The sample carries about 280,000 clones, approximately 89% recorded once. As for treatment: 15 to 20 received Ad26.COV2.S at low or high dose, single or two shots; about 5 received placebo; per-sample allocation not given. Sampling occurred on day 63 after the first vaccine or placebo injection. The starting material was peripheral blood, obtained in a trial of Ad26.COV2.S vaccine versus placebo. These receptors came from a person aged 18-60 years who received the Ad26.COV2.S COVID-19 vaccine or a placebo.

This chain uses TRBV11-3 with TRBJ2-5, with unresolved D. Trimming cost V 3 bases and J 5 bases, with 10 bases left between them. CDR3 length: 13 residues. Germline V gene sequence: CDR1 SGHNT, CDR2 YENEEA. The CDR3 DNA follows: TGTGCCAGCAGCTTGACCGTCAGGGAGACCCAGTACTTC. It translates to CASSLTVRETQYF.

The chain joins TRBV10-3 to TRBJ2-1, with 9 bases that match TRBD1. Losses at the gene ends were 5 bases for V and 7 bases for J; bases not matched to a gene: 6. The CDR3 sequence is 14 residues long. Germline-derived CDR1 and CDR2 are ENHRY and SYGVKD. As DNA, the CDR3 is TGTGCCATCAGTACCGGGACAGGGCAAAATGAGCAGTTCTTC. The encoded protein is CAISTGTGQNEQFF.

V gene TRBV5-6 combines with J gene TRBJ1-1; perhaps TRBD1 as D (6 bases). Germline V gene lookup returns CDR1 SGHDT and CDR2 YYEEEE. V lost 0 bases and J lost 3, with 12 bases in between. The CDR3 contains 15 residues. The CDR3 spells CASSLDTGWYTEAFF. Here the CDR3 DNA reads TGTGCCAGCAGCTTGGACACAGGGTGGTACACTGAAGCTTTCTTT.

V is TRBV6-2 or TRBV6-3 and J is TRBJ2-1; D is unclear. The CDR3 totals 14 residues. The V gene lost 5 bases and the J gene lost 7 bases, with 15 bases spanning the gap. Germline V gives CDR1 MNHEY, CDR2 SVGEGT. The CDR3 DNA reads as TGTGCCAGCAGTAATCGCGAAGGTGGGAATGAGCAGTTCTTC. Residues: CASSNREGGNEQFF.

The rearrangement joins TRBV7-6 to TRBJ2-7; D might be TRBD1 (6 bases). V was shortened by 5 bases and J by 5 bases, with 16 bases between the two germline ends. Per germline, CDR1 SGHVS and CDR2 FNYEAQ. This CDR3 has 14 amino acids. CDR3 DNA: TGTGCCAGCAGCCCGCGAACAGGGAATGACGAGCAGTACTTC. Translation gives CASSPRTGNDEQYF.

Comments on this clone: The same CDR3 arises from other DNA sequences in this sample as well. The rearrangement joins TRBV3-1 (or the pseudogene TRBV3-2) to TRBJ2-7; D remains unclear. This CDR3 is 11 amino acids long. Germline lookup yields CDR1 LGHDT and CDR2 YNNKEL (reference sequence). Trimming pared 3 bases from V and 3 bases from J, leaving 3 bases between. CDR3 sequence: CASSQGYEQYF. CDR3 nucleotides: TGTGCCAGCAGCCAGGGCTACGAGCAGTACTTC.

The chain employs TRBV30 and TRBJ1-1; D gene ambiguous. There are 15 residues in the CDR3. Germline V gene sequence: CDR1 GTSNPN, CDR2 SVGIG (reference sequence). V gave up 4 bases and J gave up 1 base, with 16 bases separating them. CDR3 coding DNA: TGTGCCTGGACCTTTTCGGCGGCAGGGAACACTGAAGCTTTCTTT. Residues: CAWTFSAAGNTEAFF. The full variable domain, in which reference TRBV30 and TRBJ1-1 provide the parts outside the CDR3, is SQTIHQWPATLVQPVGSPLSLECTVEGTSNPNLYWYRQAAGRGLQLLFYSVGIGQISSEVPQNLSASRPQDRQFILSSKKLLLSDSGFYLCAWTFSAAGNTEAFFGQGTRLTVV.

Of note for this clone: It may be a read error: a sequence one base away is much more abundant. This chain links TRBV5-4 with TRBJ2-7; 9 bases agree with TRBD1. J lost 2 bases, V lost 4 bases, and 1 base had no gene match. This CDR3 is 13 amino acids long. Germline values: CDR1 SGHNT, CDR2 YYREEE (reference sequence). The CDR3 protein is CASSDRGAYEQYF. The CDR3 bases are TGTGCCAGCAGCGACAGGGGGGCCTACGAGCAGTACTTC.

The rearrangement joins TRBV19 to TRBJ2-2; 11 bases are shared with TRBD2. Germline assignment: CDR1 LNHDA and CDR2 SQIVND (reference sequence). The CDR3 totals 16 residues. Trimming took 2 bases from V and 4 from J; bases not matched to a gene: 3. The CDR3 region has the DNA TGTGCCAGTAGTATATTAGCGGGAGGGGGCACCGGGGAGCTGTTTTTT. Amino acids: CASSILAGGGTGELFF.

The chain recombines TRBV7-9 with TRBJ2-7; 7 positions agree with TRBD1. Germline CDR1 and CDR2: SEHNR and FQNEAQ (reference sequence). Trimming took 4 bases from V and 1 from J; bases not matched to a gene: 19. The CDR3 runs to 19 residues. The CDR3 coding sequence is TGTGCCAGCAGCTCCCCATCCGAGAGTGTTTGGACAGGATCCTACGAGCAGTACTTC. This codes for CASSSPSESVWTGSYEQYF. Drawing the rest from reference TRBV7-9 and TRBJ2-7, the complete variable domain is DTGVSQNPRHKITKRGQNVTFRCDPISEHNRLYWYRQTLGQGPEFLTYFQNEAQLEKSRLLSDRFSAERPKGSFSTLEIQRTEQGDSAMYLCASSSPSESVWTGSYEQYFGPGTRLTVT.

The J gene is TRBJ2-7, the V gene TRBV6-7; 7 bases are a match to TRBD2. TRBV6-7 is assigned to the ORF class and has an uncertain function. Germline trimming cut 9 bases from V and 6 bases from J; bases unmatched to any gene: 11. This CDR3 has 13 amino acids. CDR3 sequence (DNA): TGTGCCAGGCGACGGGGAGGGCATGCCGAGCAGTACTTC. Encoded protein: CARRRGGHAEQYF.